A single sample is the source of the 10 T cell receptor beta chains below, sequenced in a study of T cell changes during pregnancy in multiple sclerosis. This table comes from immunoSEQ multiplex PCR, and its TCRdb copy is limited to in-frame clones, with some not included. The data contain over 15,000 clones, over 80% of them singletons. The sample was CD8+ T cells from peripheral blood mononuclear cells, taken after pregnancy. These receptors came from a female donor in good health, enrolled as a control in a pregnancy study.

V usage is TRBV27 and J usage is TRBJ2-7, with 7 bases that match TRBD1. There are 13 residues in the CDR3. Looked up from germline, CDR1 is MNHEY and CDR2 is SMNVEV (reference sequence). Unmatched junction bases numbered 6, after V lost 5 bases and J lost 5 bases. The CDR3 sequence is CASSNRGIDEQYF. CDR3 nucleotides: TGTGCCAGCAGTAACAGGGGAATAGACGAGCAGTACTTC.

The chain carries TRBV27 and TRBJ2-3; D remains unclear. V lost 7 bases, J lost 2 bases, and 4 bases lay in between. CDR3 length: 11 residues. Germline V gene lookup returns CDR1 MNHEY and CDR2 SMNVEV (reference sequence). This chain's CDR3 is CASTNTDTQYF. CDR3 in DNA: TGTGCCAGCACCAACACAGATACGCAGTATTTT.

The V and J genes are TRBV9 and TRBJ2-1; D not resolved. Germline CDR1 and CDR2: SGDLS and YYNGEE. This CDR3 comprises 13 residues. V was pared by 2 bases and J by 6 bases, with 9 bases between. CDR3: CASSVAVRNEQFF. The CDR3 DNA reads TGTGCCAGCAGCGTGGCGGTGCGCAATGAGCAGTTCTTC.

The chain links TRBV6-1 to TRBJ1-5; 7 nucleotides line up with TRBD1. V dropped 3 bases and J dropped 4; count of bases not matched to a gene: 3. CDR1 is MNHNS, CDR2 SASEGT, per germline. The CDR3 contains 14 residues. The CDR3 DNA is TGTGCCAGCAGTGAGGAGACAGGGAATCAGCCCCAGCATTTT. The encoded protein is CASSEETGNQPQHF.

This clone occurred once. The chain recombines TRBV7-9 with TRBJ1-5; D not certain. The V gene lost 1 base and the J gene lost 4 bases, with 20 bases spanning the gap. CDR1 SEHNR and CDR2 FQNEAQ come from the germline V gene (reference sequence). CDR3 length: 18 amino acids. CDR3 region: CASSLVGVGSPTNQPQHF. CDR3 sequence (DNA): TGTGCCAGCAGCTTAGTTGGTGTGGGTTCCCCGACAAATCAGCCCCAGCATTTT.

CDR3 protein: CASSYSNRLGYTF. The CDR3 region has the DNA TGTGCCAGCAGTTACTCCAACAGGTTGGGCTACACCTTC. This chain joins TRBV6-5 and TRBJ1-2; TRBD1 might be the D (5 bases). Germline V gives CDR1 MNHEY, CDR2 SVGAGI. V gave up 0 bases and J gave up 8 bases, with 10 bases separating them. This CDR3 has 13 amino acids.

J is TRBJ2-1 and V is TRBV4-3; D is ambiguous. The CDR3 length is 13 residues. CDR1 and CDR2 (germline): LGHNA, YSLEER. V lost 2 bases and J lost 4, with 6 bases in between. This CDR3 reads CASSQTEYNEQFF. The CDR3 region has the DNA TGCGCCAGCAGCCAAACAGAATACAATGAGCAGTTCTTC.

V gene TRBV25-1 combines with J gene TRBJ1-6; D gene unclear. V lost 6 bases to trimming and J lost 2 bases, with 5 bases between them. The CDR3 contains 13 residues. CDR1 and CDR2 from the germline V gene are MGHDK and SYGVNS. The CDR3 nucleotides read TGTGCCAGCAGGGGCCCCTATAATTCACCCCTCCACTTT. This sequence encodes CASRGPYNSPLHF.

V is TRBV11-1 and J is TRBJ2-3, with 7 bases lining up with TRBD2. There are 16 residues in the CDR3. Germline-derived CDR1 and CDR2 are SGHAT and FQDESV (reference sequence). The trim removed 5 bases at V and 6 bases at J, leaving 14 bases unmatched. The CDR3 here is CASSPGTIMVGDTQYF. The CDR3 coding sequence is TGTGCCAGCAGCCCCGGGACTATCATGGTGGGTGATACGCAGTATTTT.

In this sample, this clone turned up a few times. J is TRBJ2-1 and V is TRBV15; TRBD2 matches at 11 bases. The CDR3 extends over 15 amino acids. Germline V gives CDR1 LNHNV, CDR2 YYDKDF (reference sequence). V dropped 0 bases and J dropped 8; count of bases not matched to a gene: 3. CDR3 residues: CATSRDSGGADEQFF. The CDR3 bases are TGTGCCACCAGCAGAGATAGCGGGGGGGCCGATGAGCAGTTCTTC.